Below, one T cell receptor (beta chain) is given with its context. This entry comes from a study of blood T cell repertoires in COVID-19. Across the study: Whether acute or convalescent, the COVID-19 samples came from the United States, Italy and Spain.

Method: immunoSEQ multiplex PCR; TCRdb's copy keeps in-frame clones and lacks some. The sample has about 26,000 clones, 70% to 90% seen once. Sample: peripheral blood. This TCR came from a human donor in a cohort sampled during active COVID-19.

CDR3 sequence reads: CASRPGTAYEKLFF. The CDR3 region has the DNA TGTGCCAGCAGACCCGGGACAGCCTATGAAAAACTGTTTTTT. The chain links TRBV2 to TRBJ1-4; 7 bases line up with TRBD1. Germline CDR1 SNHLY, CDR2 FYNNEI. V lost 6 bases, J lost 6 bases, and 7 bases stayed unmatched. CDR3 length: 14 residues. Together with reference TRBV2 and TRBJ1-4, the CDR3 gives the full variable domain: EPEVTQTPSHQVTQMGQEVILRCVPISNHLYFYWYRQILGQKVEFLVSFYNNEISEKSEIFDDQFSVERPDGSNFTLKIRSTKLEDSAMYFCASRPGTAYEKLFFGSGTQLSVL.